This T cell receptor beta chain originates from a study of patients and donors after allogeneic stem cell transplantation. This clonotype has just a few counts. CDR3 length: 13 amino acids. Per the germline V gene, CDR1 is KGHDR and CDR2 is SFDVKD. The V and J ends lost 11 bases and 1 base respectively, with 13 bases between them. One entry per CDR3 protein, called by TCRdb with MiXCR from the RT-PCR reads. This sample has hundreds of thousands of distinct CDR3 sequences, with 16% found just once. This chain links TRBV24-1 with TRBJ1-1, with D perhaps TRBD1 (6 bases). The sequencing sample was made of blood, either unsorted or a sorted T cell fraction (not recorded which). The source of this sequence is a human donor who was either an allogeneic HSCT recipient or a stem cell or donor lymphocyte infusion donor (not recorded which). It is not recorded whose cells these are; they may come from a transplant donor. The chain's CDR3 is CAIRGQKNTEAFF. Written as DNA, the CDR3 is TGTGCCATTCGAGGACAGAAGAACACTGAAGCTTTCTTT.